The 30 T cell receptor beta chains below were found in one sample sequenced in a study of blood T cells in healthy people across ages. Primers used in a second PCR of roughly 6 to 11 cycles were a sample-barcoded 5' primer and a J-beta primer mix. TCRdb recomputed calls from the 5' RACE reads with MiXCR, one row per CDR3 protein. The sample carries roughly 1,300,000 distinct CDR3 sequences, around 59% recorded once. Sequenced sample: blood. These receptors were collected from a man aged 18-30 years in good health.

This clonotype has just a few counts. The gene calls are TRBV12-3 or TRBV12-4 and TRBJ2-1; D assignment may be TRBD1 or TRBD2 (6 bases each). Trimming pared 4 bases from V and 5 bases from J, leaving 12 bases between. The CDR3 totals 14 residues. CDR3 coding DNA: TGTGCCAGCAGTTACGAGGGGGGCAACAATGAGCAGTTCTTC. Protein product: CASSYEGGNNEQFF.

With regard to this clonotype: One end of the junction fails to match germline, which may point to a read error. This chain joins TRBV5-1 and TRBJ2-6; a possible D gene is TRBD1 (5 bases). Germline V CDR1 and CDR2: SGHRS, YFSETQ. The CDR3 is 17 amino acids. CDR3 nucleotide sequence: TGCGCCAGCAGCTTGGTCACAGGACCCTCTAGGGCCAACGTCCTGACTTTC. Translated, it gives CASSLVTGPSRANVLTF.

Many counts were recorded for this clonotype. The chain carries TRBV7-9 and TRBJ1-5; 9 bases fit TRBD1. Germline V gives CDR1 SEHNR, CDR2 FQNEAQ (reference sequence). V shed 5 bases, J shed 5 bases, and the junction held 1 base outside the gene matches. CDR3 length equals 13 residues. In DNA, the CDR3 is TGTGCCAGCAGCCGGACAGGGGATCAGCCCCAGCATTTT. It specifies CASSRTGDQPQHF.

This clonotype was recorded a few times. The chain joins TRBV20-1 to TRBJ2-1; D unclear. The CDR3 has 17 residues. The germline V and J ends were trimmed by 0 bases and 0 bases, with 15 bases remaining between them. The germline V gene encodes CDR1 DFQATT and CDR2 SNEGSKA (reference sequence). CDR3 DNA sequence: TGCAGTGCTAGAGATCCGAGCTCCGCGAGCTCCTACAATGAGCAGTTCTTC. Amino acids: CSARDPSSASSYNEQFF.

In this sample, this clonotype turned up many times. This chain links TRBV12-3 or TRBV12-4 with TRBJ1-6, with D possibly matching TRBD1 (6 bases). Between the trimmed V and J ends, which lost 3 bases and 11 bases, there was a span of 8 bases. The CDR3 is 12 amino acids. Written as DNA, the CDR3 is TGTGCCAGCAGTTTTGAGGGGGCACCCCTCCACTTT. Its translation: CASSFEGAPLHF.

This rearrangement joins TRBV25-1 to TRBJ2-1; unclear D gene. Germline V gene lookup returns CDR1 MGHDK and CDR2 SYGVNS. Trimming shortened V by 4 bases and J by 0 bases, and 10 bases separated the two germline ends. The CDR3 spans 15 residues. The DNA of the CDR3 is TGTGCCAGCAGTGCTCTTTGGAACTCCTACAATGAGCAGTTCTTC. This sequence encodes CASSALWNSYNEQFF.

The chain combines TRBV27 with TRBJ1-2; D not certain. CDR3 length: 11 residues. Trimming took off 10 bases at V and 6 bases at J, with 12 bases between the two ends. Germline CDR1 is MNHEY and CDR2 is SMNVEV (reference sequence). DNA of the CDR3: TGTGCCATCTGGACCCGAGATGGCTACACCTTC. Its translation: CAIWTRDGYTF.

This clonotype was detected once. This rearrangement joins TRBV5-1 to TRBJ1-4; the D gene is possibly TRBD1 (5 bases). V was cut by 6 bases and J by 8 bases, with 20 bases left in between. Germline V CDR1 and CDR2: SGHRS, YFSETQ. This CDR3 has 15 amino acids. CDR3 bases: TGCGCCAGCAACCCCGGGGCAGGCTCGGCCGAAAAACTGTTTTTT. Protein sequence: CASNPGAGSAEKLFF. Variable domain in full (rest from reference TRBV5-1 and TRBJ1-4): KAGVTQTPRYLIKTRGQQVTLSCSPISGHRSVSWYQQTPGQGLQFLFEYFSETQRNKGNFPGRFSGRQFSNSRSEMNVSTLELGDSALYLCASNPGAGSAEKLFFGSGTQLSVL.

The sample holds a few counts of this clonotype. The CDR3 DNA is TGTGCCAGCAGCTTCCAGGGAAGCTCCTACAATGAGCAGTTCTTC. It is translated as CASSFQGSSYNEQFF. J is TRBJ2-1 and V is TRBV7-9, with D possibly TRBD1 on 5 matching bases. This CDR3 is built from 15 residues. The germline gives CDR1 SEHNR, CDR2 FQNEAQ (reference sequence). V was pared by 3 bases and J by 0 bases, with 9 bases between.

The chain has TRBV20-1 and TRBJ1-2; D is ambiguous. Germline CDR1 is DFQATT and CDR2 is SNEGSKA (reference sequence). The CDR3 length is 12 residues. The V and J ends lost 5 bases and 4 bases respectively, with 11 bases between them. CDR3 sequence (DNA): TGCAGTGCTCATTCTGGGCCCTATGGCTACACCTTC. Translation gives CSAHSGPYGYTF.

The chain is built from TRBV10-3 and TRBJ1-1; 7 positions agree with TRBD1. The CDR3 has 14 amino acids. V was clipped by 3 bases and J by 4 bases; unmatched bases: 5. Germline-derived CDR1 and CDR2 are ENHRY and SYGVKD. CDR3: CAISEGRGSTEAFF. CDR3 bases: TGTGCCATCAGTGAAGGCAGGGGGTCCACTGAAGCTTTCTTT.

The gene calls are TRBV7-8 and TRBJ2-4; possibly TRBD2 for D (5 bases). The length of the CDR3 is 13 residues. The V gene lost 0 bases and the J gene lost 13 bases, with 13 bases spanning the gap. Germline CDR1 and CDR2: SGHVS and FQNEAQ. The CDR3 DNA reads as TGTGCCAGCAGCTTAGCGCTGGCAGCGGAGCAGTACTTC. Residues: CASSLALAAEQYF.

This sequence joins TRBV7-8 and TRBJ2-3, with TRBD2 identical over 8 bases. With 5 bases clipped from V and 2 bases from J, the junction kept 12 bases outside the gene matches. The V gene's germline CDR1 is SGHVS and CDR2 FQNEAQ. This CDR3 is 17 amino acids long. CDR3 region: CASSPNMGGRLTDTQYF. The CDR3, as DNA: TGTGCCAGCAGCCCAAACATGGGCGGGAGGCTCACAGATACGCAGTATTTT.

This chain links TRBV5-1 with TRBJ2-1; possibly TRBD2 for D (7 bases). The CDR3 consists of 14 residues. V lost 0 bases to trimming and J lost 14 bases, with 18 bases between them. Looked up from germline, CDR1 is SGHRS and CDR2 is YFSETQ. This CDR3 is CASSLGGGREPKFF. The CDR3 DNA follows: TGCGCCAGCAGCTTGGGAGGGGGGCGGGAGCCGAAGTTCTTC.

The chain combines TRBV20-1 with TRBJ2-1; TRBD2 matches 9 bases. Germline V gene data show CDR1 as DFQATT and CDR2 as SNEGSKA (reference sequence). CDR3 length: 14 residues. V was clipped by 5 bases and J by 4 bases; unmatched bases: 6. CDR3 DNA: TGCAGTGCTCGCGGACTAGCGCAATACAATGAGCAGTTCTTC. Translated, it gives CSARGLAQYNEQFF.

The rearrangement uses TRBV15 and TRBJ2-4; possible D gene TRBD1, 5 bases. This CDR3 contains 13 residues. The V end was cut by 0 bases, the J end by 13 bases, with 13 bases between. Germline CDR1 reads LNHNV; CDR2 reads YYDKDF (reference sequence). The CDR3 region is CATSREDMTEQYF. CDR3 bases: TGTGCCACCAGCAGAGAGGACATGACGGAGCAGTACTTC.

The chain carries TRBV7-9 and TRBJ1-2; D gene ambiguous. The CDR3 covers 12 residues. Germline V lookup: CDR1 SEHNR, CDR2 FQNEAQ (reference sequence). Deletions cut 5 bases from V and 2 bases from J, with 6 bases between. CDR3 in DNA: TGTGCCAGCAGCGACTGGAACTATGGCTACACCTTC. Its translation: CASSDWNYGYTF.

CDR3 sequence reads: CASGGLKVDNTEAFF. CDR3 nucleotide sequence: TGTGCCAGCGGCGGCCTCAAGGTGGATAACACTGAAGCTTTCTTT. This chain uses TRBV14 with TRBJ1-1; no firm D call. This CDR3 is built from 15 residues. V lost 8 bases and J lost 2, with 18 bases in between. The germline V gene encodes CDR1 SGHDN and CDR2 FVKESK. Complete variable domain (other parts from reference TRBV14 and TRBJ1-1): EAGVTQFPSHSVIEKGQTVTLRCDPISGHDNLYWYRRVMGKEIKFLLHFVKESKQDESGMPNNRFLAERTGGTYSTLKVQPAELEDSGVYFCASGGLKVDNTEAFFGQGTRLTVV.

This clonotype came up a few times. J is TRBJ2-1 and V is TRBV14; D is unclear. V shed 5 bases and J shed 2 bases, with 10 bases lying between them. The CDR3 covers 14 residues. Germline-derived CDR1 and CDR2 are SGHDN and FVKESK. The CDR3 reads CASSFYKTYNEQFF. CDR3 nucleotide sequence: TGTGCCAGCAGCTTCTACAAAACCTACAATGAGCAGTTCTTC.

The chain recombines TRBV7-9 with TRBJ2-1; D may match TRBD1 or TRBD2 (5 bases each). V was clipped by 3 bases and J by 0 bases, with 9 bases between them. The CDR3 runs to 15 residues. CDR1 and CDR2 (germline): SEHNR, FQNEAQ (reference sequence). The CDR3 is CASSFEGSSYNEQFF. The CDR3 coding sequence is TGTGCCAGCAGCTTTGAGGGGAGCTCCTACAATGAGCAGTTCTTC.

This clonotype was seen a single time. The V gene is TRBV7-2, the J gene TRBJ2-3, with D possibly TRBD2 on 5 matching bases. The CDR3 sequence is 14 residues long. V was cut by 5 bases and J by 7 bases, with 16 bases left in between. Germline lookup yields CDR1 SGHTA and CDR2 FQGNSA. CDR3: CASSVMDSSYTQYF. CDR3 DNA sequence: TGTGCCAGCAGCGTGATGGACTCCTCCTATACGCAGTATTTT.

This rearrangement joins TRBV5-1 to TRBJ2-1; TRBD1 matches 8 bases. Germline V lookup: CDR1 SGHRS, CDR2 YFSETQ. Trimming cost V 0 bases and J 2 bases; bases outside gene matches: 4. The CDR3 length is 16 residues. The DNA for the CDR3 is TGCGCCAGCAGCTTGGTGGCGACAGGGGCCTACAATGAGCAGTTCTTC. Translation: CASSLVATGAYNEQFF.

The V and J genes are TRBV19 and TRBJ2-1; TRBD2 aligns across 7 bases. The CDR3 covers 14 residues. J lost 6 bases, V lost 3 bases, and 5 bases had no gene match. From germline, CDR1 is LNHDA and CDR2 SQIVND (reference sequence). The CDR3 bases are TGTGCCAGTAGTATCTCAGCGGGAAGCAATGAGCAGTTCTTC. This encodes CASSISAGSNEQFF.

The rearrangement links TRBV7-8 to TRBJ2-4; D unresolved. CDR3 length: 17 residues. The germline gives CDR1 SGHVS, CDR2 FQNEAQ. The V and J ends lost 1 base and 0 bases respectively, with 13 bases between them. CDR3 region: CASSLGDARLAKNIQYF. CDR3 coding DNA: TGTGCCAGCAGCTTAGGAGATGCCCGACTAGCCAAAAACATTCAGTACTTC.

The V gene is TRBV7-2, the J gene TRBJ1-5; D call uncertain. The CDR3 runs to 13 residues. Germline CDR1 SGHTA, CDR2 FQGNSA. V was shortened by 5 bases and J by 7 bases, with 12 bases between the two germline ends. CDR3 bases: TGTGCCAGCAGCCCCTTCATCGGGCAGCCCCAGCATTTT. Amino acid sequence: CASSPFIGQPQHF.

The rearrangement uses TRBV4-1 and TRBJ1-5; 8 nucleotides line up with TRBD1. CDR3 length: 18 amino acids. The V gene's germline CDR1 is MGHRA and CDR2 YSYEKL. The V segment lost 0 bases and the J segment 0 bases; nucleotides outside the gene matches: 7. CDR3 region: CASSQEQGVGYSNQPQHF. In DNA form, the CDR3 reads TGCGCCAGCAGCCAAGAACAGGGGGTGGGCTATAGCAATCAGCCCCAGCATTTT.

The gene calls are TRBV2 and TRBJ1-1; 8 bases are shared with TRBD1. J gave up 1 base and V 8 bases, and 6 bases lay outside the gene matches. Germline V gene lookup returns CDR1 SNHLY and CDR2 FYNNEI. The length of the CDR3 is 14 residues. The CDR3 spells CASGRGPGNTEAFF. The CDR3 DNA reads TGTGCCAGCGGCAGGGGGCCTGGGAACACTGAAGCTTTCTTT.

V is TRBV7-9 and J is TRBJ2-3, with D possibly TRBD2 on 5 matching bases. CDR3 size: 16 residues. CDR1 is SEHNR, CDR2 FQNEAQ, per germline (reference sequence). With 3 bases removed from V and 1 base from J, the gap between germline ends came to 14 bases. The CDR3 DNA reads as TGTGCCAGCAGCTTCTCTCCGAGCGGCCGCACAGATACGCAGTATTTT. It is translated as CASSFSPSGRTDTQYF.

This clonotype was seen only a few times. The genes are TRBV18 and TRBJ1-1, with D perhaps TRBD1 (5 bases). The CDR3 length is 13 residues. The V gene's germline CDR1 is KGHSH and CDR2 LQKENI. V lost 3 bases and J 5 bases, leaving 10 bases between the germline ends. The CDR3 sequence: CASSPRTPTEAFF. CDR3 nucleotide sequence: TGTGCCAGCTCACCGCGGACACCTACTGAAGCTTTCTTT.

This rearrangement joins TRBV6-2 or TRBV6-3 to TRBJ2-1; tentatively, D is TRBD1 (5 bases). Near its end, the DNA agrees better with TRBJ2-7, so the J call may be wrong. There are 15 residues in the CDR3. Germline V gives CDR1 MNHEY, CDR2 SVGEGT. CDR3 residues: CASSYGLVVRDEQYF. CDR3 nucleotide sequence: TGTGCCAGCAGTTACGGGCTAGTAGTCAGGGACGAGCAGTACTTC.